This T cell receptor beta chain was sequenced in a study of T cell clonotyping in hematopoietic cell transplantation. For the study at large: Pretransplant recipient samples were taken after cytoreduction. General study results and limits: Recipient TCR diversity dropped after transplant; expanded clonotypes rose from day 30 to 180. Graft donor and pretransplant recipient Inverse Simpson Index values predicted broader posttransplant TCR diversity.

With respect to this clone: The target antigen is unknown.

This CDR3 contains 17 residues. Germline lookup yields CDR1 MDHEN and CDR2 SYDVKM. The J segment lost 11 bases and the V segment lost 5 bases, leaving 12 bases of the junction unmatched. As for time point: recipient sample about 28 days before transplant, after cytoreduction. Recipient blood drawn about 28 days pretransplant and days 30, 100, 180 after. Assay used: immunoSEQ multiplex PCR; TCRdb lists only in-frame clones, some missing. The sample holds 10,000 to 11,000 clones, more than 75% seen once. The clonotype originates from a woman in her forties or fifties with chronic myeloid leukemia. Some clones in this sample may be carry-over from other donors' samples. V is TRBV28 and J is TRBJ2-1; 16 nucleotides match TRBD2. The input for sequencing was peripheral blood mononuclear cells, taken before stem cell transplant. The CDR3, as DNA: TGTGCCAGCAGTAGCCCCGGGACTAGCGGGAGGGAGGGGAAGCAGTTCTTC. It is translated as CASSSPGTSGREGKQFF.